Each of the 29 T cell receptor beta chains below was sequenced from the same sample in a study of tumor and adjacent non-tumor tissue in lung cancer (dated by TCRdb to 2016 to 2019). Library construction relied on multiplex PCR. Sequenced using an Illumina HiSeq 2500. TCRbeta libraries were built by three rounds of nested PCR using primers (Table S4), following protocols modified from ARM-PCR. TCRdb trimmed the raw reads at Q25, called clones with MiXCR and kept productive beta chains. One record per CDR3 amino acid sequence lists the most common genes and DNA. The sample contains 80,000 to 130,000 distinct CDR3 sequences, around three fifths of them found a single time. The ten largest clones capture 15% to 20% of the sample. RNA was extracted from bulk unsorted tissue and checked for quality with a NanoDrop ND-1000 and an Agilent 2100. Normal lung samples were distant non-tumor tissue taken more than 3 cm from the tumor edge.

Sequenced: distant non-tumor lung tissue. The receptors come from a man younger than 45 with non-small cell lung cancer.

As to this clonotype: This sequence may be a read error, since a much larger clone differs from it by one base. The CDR3 DNA reads TGTGCCAGCAGATCCGGACGTGATAATTTACCCCTCCACTTT. This encodes CASRSGRDNLPLHF. The V and J genes are TRBV13 and TRBJ1-6; D not certain. CDR3 size: 14 residues. Germline-derived CDR1 and CDR2 are PRHDT and FYEKMQ (reference sequence).

This clonotype appeared once. The CDR3 does not end in the conserved phenylalanine or tryptophan, so this is likely a read error. The gene calls are TRBV5-5 and TRBJ2-3; 9 bases fit TRBD1. Germline V gives CDR1 SGHKS, CDR2 YYEKEE (reference sequence). The CDR3 length is 14 residues. For the CDR3, the DNA is TGTGTCAGCAGCACGGGACAGGGTACAGGTACGCAGTATTAT. Translation: CVSSTGQGTGTQYY.

In the case of this clonotype: A junction boundary mismatches the germline segment, possibly from a read error. The rearrangement uses TRBV12-3 or TRBV12-4 and TRBJ2-3, with a possible D match to TRBD2 (6 bases). The CDR3 is 16 residues long. CDR3 in DNA: TGTGCCGGCAGTTTCTTCGTAGCGGATAGCACAGATATGCAGTACTTT. This codes for CAGSFFVADSTDMQYF.

On this clonotype: This is likely a read error, given that the CDR3 carries no conserved phenylalanine or tryptophan at its end. V gene TRBV4-1 combines with J gene TRBJ1-5; D is ambiguous. This CDR3 has 15 residues. Per the germline V gene, CDR1 is MGHRA and CDR2 is YSYEKL. The CDR3 sequence is CASIQEGRSDQPQHS. CDR3 nucleotide sequence: TGCGCCAGCATCCAAGAGGGCAGGAGTGATCAGCCCCAGCATTCT.

Remarks on this clonotype: At one of its ends the junction is not consistent with the germline gene, which may arise from a read error. The chain joins TRBV25-1 to TRBJ2-2; 13 nucleotides line up with TRBD2. The V gene's germline CDR1 is MGHDK and CDR2 SYGVNS. The CDR3 is 18 amino acids. In nucleotides, the CDR3 is TGTGCCAGCAGTGAGACTAGCGGGAGGCCCGGGGGGACCGGGGAGCTGTTATTT. Amino acids: CASSETSGRPGGTGELLF.

On this clonotype itself: This could be a read error, since a much larger clone is one nucleotide away. The CDR3 does not close with the conserved phenylalanine or tryptophan, likely indicating a read error. The chain links TRBV5-4 to TRBJ1-2, with 8 bases that match TRBD1. V lost 4 bases to trimming and J lost 7 bases; unmatched junction nucleotides: 6. Germline V gene data show CDR1 as SGHNT and CDR2 as YYREEE (reference sequence). The CDR3 runs 13 residues. The CDR3 sequence is CASSPPTGAGYTS. CDR3 nucleotide sequence: TGTGCCAGCAGCCCCCCGACAGGGGCTGGCTACACCTCC.

About this clonotype itself: Sequence at one end of the junction differs from germline and may be a read error. DNA of the CDR3: TGCGCCAGCAGCCCTAGACAGGGGTACACTGAAACTTTCTTT. Its translation is CASSPRQGYTETFF. This chain connects TRBV4-1 to TRBJ1-1, with 8 bases that match TRBD1. Per germline, CDR1 MGHRA and CDR2 YSYEKL. The CDR3 has 14 residues.

For this clonotype: One base away lies a much larger clone, so this may be a sequencing read error. This chain uses TRBV10-3 with TRBJ2-5, with unresolved D. In germline, CDR1 is ENHRY, CDR2 SYGVKD. The CDR3 length is 15 residues. The DNA for the CDR3 is TGTGCCATCAGTGACGGGCAGGCCCCCCAAGAGACCCTGTACTTC. Translating it yields CAISDGQAPQETLYF.

With regard to this clonotype: This CDR3 is missing its conserved last phenylalanine or tryptophan, likely due to a read error. V is TRBV6-6 and J is TRBJ2-2; 14 nucleotides align to TRBD2. Germline loops: CDR1 MNHNY, CDR2 SVGAGI (reference sequence). The CDR3 covers 20 residues. CDR3 loop: CASSENTLGLAGGHTGELFY. The CDR3 DNA sequence: TGTGCTAGCAGTGAAAATACCCTAGGACTAGCGGGGGGCCACACCGGGGAGCTGTTTTAT.

This clonotype was recorded once. The J gene is TRBJ1-1, the V gene TRBV11-2; unclear D gene. The CDR3 runs 15 residues. The germline V gene encodes CDR1 SGHAT and CDR2 FQNNGV. Trimming stripped 7 bases from V and 6 bases from J, with 21 bases between. The CDR3 region is CASNSRATRDAEAFF. In DNA form, the CDR3 reads TGTGCCAGCAACTCCCGGGCCACAAGGGATGCTGAAGCTTTCTTT. Looking up the rest from reference TRBV11-2 and TRBJ1-1 gives the full variable domain: EAGVAQSPRYKIIEKRQSVAFWCNPISGHATLYWYQQILGQGPKLLIQFQNNGVVDDSQLPKDRFSAERLKGVDSTLKIQPAKLEDSAVYLCASNSRATRDAEAFFGQGTRLTVV.

The chain joins TRBV11-1 to TRBJ1-2; tentative D call: TRBD1 (5 bases). Trimming removed 5 bases from V and 2 bases from J, with 9 bases in between. The CDR3 sequence is 13 residues long. CDR1 is SGHAT and CDR2 is FQDESV in the germline V gene (reference sequence). As DNA, the CDR3 is TGTGCCAGCAGCCTCCGACAGAACTATGGCTACACCTTC. Translating it yields CASSLRQNYGYTF.

This clonotype was detected only once. The missing conserved phenylalanine or tryptophan at the end of this CDR3 makes a read error likely. V usage is TRBV4-1 and J usage is TRBJ2-3; no clear D gene. Germline CDR1 is MGHRA and CDR2 is YSYEKL. The CDR3 covers 17 residues. DNA of the CDR3: TGCGCCAGCAACCAAGAAACCAAGTTGAGTAGGGCAGATACACAGTATTAT. As protein: CASNQETKLSRADTQYY.

CDR3 sequence reads: CATSAKVQNTEAFF. The DNA for the CDR3 is TGTGCCACCAGTGCGAAGGTCCAGAACACTGAAGCTTTCTTT. The V call is TRBV24-1, the J call TRBJ1-1; the D is unclear. V was pared by 5 bases and J by 1 base, with 10 bases between. Per germline, CDR1 KGHDR and CDR2 SFDVKD. The CDR3 is 14 amino acids.

As regards this clonotype: One junction end disagrees with the germline gene, perhaps due to a read error. The V call is TRBV29-1, the J call TRBJ2-7; D may be TRBD1 (6 bases). This CDR3 comprises 16 residues. Germline V gene lookup returns CDR1 SQVTM and CDR2 ANQGSEA. CDR3 region: CTVGPLRGLRSYEQYF. In DNA, the CDR3 is TGCACCGTTGGTCCCCTCAGGGGCCTTCGGTCCTACGAGCAGTACTTC.

This clonotype was observed at least ten times. The chain is built from TRBV18 and TRBJ2-2; D possibly corresponds to TRBD1 (6 bases). V was trimmed by 6 bases and J by 2 bases, leaving 13 bases between them. The CDR3 is 15 residues long. Germline CDR1 is KGHSH and CDR2 is LQKENI. This CDR3 reads CASSGRTDNTGELFF. The DNA for the CDR3 is TGTGCCAGCTCGGGCAGGACAGACAACACCGGGGAGCTGTTTTTT. The whole variable domain, filled in from reference TRBV18 and TRBJ2-2, reads NAGVMQNPRHLVRRRGQEARLRCSPMKGHSHVYWYRQLPEEGLKFMVYLQKENIIDESGMPKERFSAEFPKEGPSILRIQQVVRGDSAAYFCASSGRTDNTGELFFGEGSRLTVL.

The chain carries TRBV11-2 and TRBJ2-3, with no clear D. CDR3 size: 14 residues. Deletions cut 4 bases from V and 0 bases from J, with 8 bases between. CDR1 and CDR2 (germline): SGHAT, FQNNGV. The CDR3 nucleotides are TGTGCCAGCAGCTCCCCGCACAGCACAGATACGCAGTATTTT. Its protein is CASSSPHSTDTQYF.

A remark on this clonotype: Because it lacks the conserved phenylalanine or tryptophan at the end, this CDR3 is likely a read error. The chain is built from TRBV20-1 and TRBJ2-1, with 7 bases that match TRBD2. CDR3 size: 14 residues. The germline V gene encodes CDR1 DFQATT and CDR2 SNEGSKA (reference sequence). DNA for the CDR3: TGCAGTACTAGAGATTGGCGGGACTACAGGGAGCAGTTCATC. It specifies CSTRDWRDYREQFI.

In regard to this clonotype: The junction departs from the called germline gene at one end, perhaps through a read error. V usage is TRBV11-3 and J usage is TRBJ1-6; D gene unclear. CDR3 length: 14 amino acids. Germline V gene sequence: CDR1 SGHNT, CDR2 YENEEA. The CDR3 is CASSLGQVGSPLHF. CDR3 DNA: TGCGCCAGCAGCTTAGGCCAAGTGGGGTCACCCCTCCACTTT.

This clonotype was counted ten times or more. This chain joins TRBV20-1 and TRBJ1-1; D not resolved. Germline V gene lookup returns CDR1 DFQATT and CDR2 SNEGSKA (reference sequence). CDR3 length: 11 amino acids. V lost 2 bases and J 6 bases, leaving 7 bases between the germline ends. Written as DNA, the CDR3 is TGCAGTGCTAGACCGGGCCCTGAAGCTTTCTTT. This codes for CSARPGPEAFF.

This clonotype was detected once. Compared with germline, one end of the junction differs, possibly owing to a read error. V and J are TRBV11-2 and TRBJ2-1; D perhaps matches TRBD2 (6 bases). The CDR3 has 17 amino acids. From germline, CDR1 is SGHAT and CDR2 FQNNGV. CDR3 DNA: TGTGTCAGCAGCTTAGTGGGTAGCGGAACCTCCTACAATGAGCAGTTCTTC. Encoded protein: CVSSLVGSGTSYNEQFF. The full variable domain, completed using reference TRBV11-2 and TRBJ2-1, is EAGVAQSPRYKIIEKRQSVAFWCNPISGHATLYWYQQILGQGPKLLIQFQNNGVVDDSQLPKDRFSAERLKGVDSTLKIQPAKLEDSAVYLCVSSLVGSGTSYNEQFFGPGTRLTVL.

This chain links TRBV20-1 with TRBJ2-3; TRBD2 agrees at 8 bases. V lost 8 bases and J lost 5; bases outside the gene matches: 12. From germline, CDR1 is DFQATT and CDR2 SNEGSKA (reference sequence). This CDR3 spans 14 amino acids. The CDR3 region is CSTLGGLVLDTQYF. DNA of the CDR3: TGCAGTACGCTAGGGGGACTAGTTCTAGATACGCAGTATTTT.

The chain combines TRBV7-9 with TRBJ1-1; TRBD1 matches at 7 bases. The CDR3 is 13 amino acids. CDR1 and CDR2 from the germline V gene are SEHNR and FQNEAQ (reference sequence). CDR3 loop: CVSSPGTDTEAFF. CDR3 DNA: TGTGTCAGTAGCCCAGGGACAGACACTGAAGCTTTCTTT.

This clonotype was counted once. This chain joins TRBV24-1 and TRBJ2-7; 11 bases map to TRBD2. Germline V lookup: CDR1 KGHDR, CDR2 SFDVKD. The CDR3 is 16 residues long. The CDR3 nucleotides are TGTTCTACCAGTGACCACTTACTAGCGGGAGTCTACGAGCAGTACTTC. Its translation is CSTSDHLLAGVYEQYF.

As concerns this clonotype: One end of the junction fails to match germline, which may point to a read error. The chain employs TRBV5-6 and TRBJ2-2, with D tentatively TRBD2 (6 bases). The CDR3 spans 13 residues. CDR1 SGHDT and CDR2 YYEEEE come from the germline V gene. CDR3 region: CVSSLEGTGELFF. The CDR3 DNA reads TGTGTCAGCAGCTTGGAGGGGACCGGGGAGCTGTTTTTT. Supplemented by reference TRBV5-6 and TRBJ2-2, the full variable domain reads DAGVTQSPTHLIKTRGQQVTLRCSPKSGHDTVSWYQQALGQGPQFIFQYYEEEERQRGNFPDRFSGHQFPNYSSELNVNALLLGDSALYLCVSSLEGTGELFFGEGSRLTVL.

The chain couples TRBV4-2 to TRBJ2-1; tentative D call: TRBD2 (5 bases). CDR1 is LGHNA and CDR2 is YNFKEQ in the germline V gene. Trimming cost V 3 bases and J 15 bases, with 27 bases left between them. The CDR3 is 16 amino acids. The CDR3 sequence is CASSQSTSSGYNVRFF. The CDR3, as DNA: TGTGCCAGCAGCCAGTCTACTTCATCGGGGTACAATGTGCGGTTCTTC.

This clonotype was seen just once. Sequence at one end of the junction differs from germline and may be a read error. The V call is TRBV5-5, the J call TRBJ1-5; D unclear. This CDR3 comprises 14 residues. Per germline, CDR1 SGHKS and CDR2 YYEKEE (reference sequence). CDR3 DNA sequence: TGTGCCAGCAGCTTGTATTACCTAGATCAGCCTCAGCATTTT. The encoded protein is CASSLYYLDQPQHF.

Details on this clonotype: An end of the junction does not agree with germline; a read error may underlie this. The V gene is TRBV11-2, the J gene TRBJ2-2, with 7 bases identical to TRBD2. In germline, CDR1 is SGHAT, CDR2 FQNNGV. The CDR3 has 16 amino acids. The CDR3 DNA is TGTGTCAGCAGCTTAGACTGGGAGGGCCTGTCCGGGGAGCTGTTTTTT. Residues: CVSSLDWEGLSGELFF.

Details on this clonotype: Just one base apart from a much larger clone, this may be a read error. Lacking the conserved final phenylalanine or tryptophan, this CDR3 likely reflects a read error. V is TRBV6-5 and J is TRBJ2-7; perhaps TRBD1 as D (6 bases). This CDR3 spans 13 amino acids. V shed 5 bases and J shed 2 bases, with 10 bases lying between them. CDR1 MNHEY and CDR2 SVGAGI come from the germline V gene. The CDR3 sequence is CASSTGTPYEQYS. CDR3 in DNA: TGTGCCAGCAGTACCGGGACACCCTACGAGCAGTACTCC.

This clonotype showed up just a few times. This may stem from a read error, because a much larger clone lies one nucleotide away. The CDR3 DNA follows: TGTGCCATCACTCAGGGCGTCACAGATACGCAGTATTTT. Its protein is CAITQGVTDTQYF. V is TRBV6-5 and J is TRBJ2-3, with a possible D match to TRBD1 (5 bases). The germline gives CDR1 MNHEY, CDR2 SVGAGI. Trimming took 10 bases from V and 2 from J, leaving 13 bases between them. The CDR3 has 13 residues.